These 20 T cell receptor beta chains were sequenced from one sample in a study of CD8 T cells in ankylosing spondylitis. TCRdb reanalysed the 5' RACE reads using MiXCR and keeps one entry per CDR3 protein. The sample holds hundreds of thousands of distinct CDR3 sequences; about a quarter are singletons and the top ten take more than 6.5%. Material for sequencing was blood, either unsorted or a sorted T cell fraction (not recorded which). The source is a male donor with ankylosing spondylitis or in good health (not recorded which).

This clonotype was observed many times. V usage is TRBV3-1 and J usage is TRBJ2-1; TRBD2 matches 11 bases. The length of the CDR3 is 15 residues. Germline V CDR1 and CDR2: LGHDT, YNNKEL (reference sequence). The V segment lost 2 bases and the J segment 7 bases; nucleotides outside the gene matches: 4. This CDR3 reads CASSQTSGGGNEQFF. The CDR3 nucleotides are TGTGCCAGCAGCCAAACTAGCGGGGGAGGGAATGAGCAGTTCTTC.

The chain has TRBV5-6 and TRBJ2-1; 9 bases are a match to TRBD2. J lost 7 bases, V lost 0 bases, and 5 bases had no gene match. The CDR3 extends over 15 amino acids. CDR1 and CDR2 (germline): SGHDT, YYEEEE. The CDR3 sequence is CASSLDLAGANEQFF. DNA of the CDR3: TGTGCCAGCAGCTTGGATTTAGCGGGAGCAAATGAGCAGTTCTTC.

This clonotype has ten or more counts. The chain carries TRBV9 and TRBJ1-6, with 7 bases matching TRBD1. Germline CDR1 SGDLS, CDR2 YYNGEE. This CDR3 comprises 17 residues. V shed 0 bases and J 7 bases; nucleotides not matched to a gene: 10. CDR3 DNA: TGTGCCAGCAGCGTAGGACTGTCGGACAGGCGGAATTCACCCCTCCACTTT. Protein: CASSVGLSDRRNSPLHF. Full variable domain (outside the CDR3, taken from reference TRBV9 and TRBJ1-6): DSGVTQTPKHLITATGQRVTLRCSPRSGDLSVYWYQQSLDQGLQFLIQYYNGEERAKGNILERFSAQQFPDLHSELNLSSLELGDSALYFCASSVGLSDRRNSPLHFGNGTRLTVT.

The chain links TRBV10-3 to TRBJ2-6; TRBD1 matches 8 bases. The germline V gene encodes CDR1 ENHRY and CDR2 SYGVKD. The ends lost 6 bases at V and 2 bases at J; junction bases unmatched: 0. The CDR3 runs 14 residues. Here the CDR3 reads CAIRTGAGANVLTF. For the CDR3, the DNA is TGTGCCATCAGGACAGGGGCTGGGGCCAACGTCCTGACTTTC.

This clonotype was counted at least ten times. V usage is TRBV4-3 and J usage is TRBJ2-3, with unresolved D. The V and J ends lost 0 bases and 0 bases respectively, with 7 bases between them. CDR1 is LGHNA and CDR2 is YSLEER in the germline V gene. The CDR3 extends over 15 amino acids. The DNA of the CDR3 is TGCGCCAGCAGCCAAGATGCGAGGAGCACAGATACGCAGTATTTT. This codes for CASSQDARSTDTQYF.

As DNA, the CDR3 is TGTGCCAGCAGTCGCACCGACAGGGGCGAGCAGTACTTC. The encoded protein is CASSRTDRGEQYF. The rearrangement links TRBV6-6 to TRBJ2-7; 8 bases are shared with TRBD1. This CDR3 comprises 13 residues. After removal of 5 bases from V and 6 bases from J, the junction contained 6 bases not matched to a gene. CDR1 is MNHNY and CDR2 is SVGAGI in the germline V gene (reference sequence).

This clonotype was found many times. This rearrangement joins TRBV20-1 to TRBJ2-1; 8 bases fit TRBD1. Germline values: CDR1 DFQATT, CDR2 SNEGSKA (reference sequence). Losses at the gene ends were 4 bases for V and 5 bases for J; bases not matched to a gene: 16. This CDR3 spans 17 amino acids. CDR3 nucleotides: TGCAGTGCTACGCGGGCAGGACAGGGATTAAGGGACAATGAGCAGTTCTTC. Its translation is CSATRAGQGLRDNEQFF.

The rearrangement joins TRBV29-1 to TRBJ2-7; D remains unclear. The CDR3 spans 11 residues. CDR1 and CDR2 (germline): SQVTM, ANQGSEA. Trimming took off 5 bases at V and 0 bases at J, with 5 bases between the two ends. CDR3 loop: CSVISSYEQYF. The CDR3 nucleotides read TGCAGCGTTATCAGCTCCTACGAGCAGTACTTC.

J is TRBJ2-2 and V is TRBV6-2 or TRBV6-3; unclear D gene. The CDR3 consists of 12 residues. Germline-derived CDR1 and CDR2 are MNHEY and SVGEGT. Trimming pared 6 bases from V and 1 base from J, leaving 3 bases between. DNA of the CDR3: TGTGCCAGCAGAAAGAACACCGGGGAGCTGTTTTTT. Residues: CASRKNTGELFF.

This chain uses TRBV6-1 with TRBJ2-1; D may be TRBD2 (6 bases). Germline CDR1 MNHNS, CDR2 SASEGT. Between the trimmed V and J ends, which lost 6 bases and 4 bases, there was a span of 13 bases. The CDR3 runs 14 residues. Here the CDR3 reads CASRLSGQYNEQFF. CDR3 bases: TGTGCCAGCAGGCTGAGCGGGCAGTACAATGAGCAGTTCTTC.

This rearrangement joins TRBV12-3 or TRBV12-4 to TRBJ2-4; D gene uncertain. The CDR3 has 14 residues. The V gene lost 1 base and the J gene lost 3 bases, with 7 bases spanning the gap. The CDR3 sequence is CASSLDAFKNIQYF. The DNA for the CDR3 is TGTGCCAGCAGTTTAGACGCCTTCAAAAACATTCAGTACTTC.

In this sample, this clonotype turned up many times. This chain links TRBV20-1 with TRBJ2-1, with 8 bases lining up with TRBD2. The CDR3 has 18 residues. CDR1 DFQATT and CDR2 SNEGSKA come from the germline V gene (reference sequence). V dropped 5 bases and J dropped 0; count of bases not matched to a gene: 15. DNA for the CDR3: TGCAGTGCTGCCGCAACGACCGGACTAGCCGGCTCCTACAATGAGCAGTTCTTC. Translated, it gives CSAAATTGLAGSYNEQFF.

The chain is built from TRBV12-3 or TRBV12-4 and TRBJ2-5, with 11 nucleotides matching TRBD1. The CDR3 is made up of 15 amino acids. With V trimmed by 6 bases and J by 4 bases, 7 bases remained unmatched. The CDR3 DNA reads TGTGCCAGCAGCAAGGACAGGGGGCCATTAGAGACCCAGTACTTC. Translated, it gives CASSKDRGPLETQYF.

The table lists this clonotype with many counts. The rearrangement uses TRBV6-1 and TRBJ2-5, with no clear D. Germline assignment: CDR1 MNHNS and CDR2 SASEGT. The CDR3 has 13 amino acids. V gave up 4 bases and J gave up 5 bases, with 11 bases separating them. The CDR3 region is CASSVRFLETQYF. CDR3 coding DNA: TGTGCCAGCAGTGTCAGGTTCTTGGAGACCCAGTACTTC.

This clonotype has ten or more counts. The chain uses TRBV6-5 and TRBJ1-1; 7 bases match TRBD1. The CDR3 covers 15 residues. Germline lookup yields CDR1 MNHEY and CDR2 SVGAGI. The trim removed 4 bases at V and 1 base at J, leaving 6 bases unmatched. CDR3 in amino acids: CASSSRGTANTEAFF. The CDR3 DNA reads as TGTGCCAGCAGTTCCCGAGGGACAGCGAACACTGAAGCTTTCTTT.

The chain recombines TRBV6-6 with TRBJ2-5, with 7 bases that match TRBD2. CDR3 length: 12 residues. The germline gives CDR1 MNHNY, CDR2 SVGAGI (reference sequence). V was clipped by 6 bases and J by 3 bases; unmatched bases: 1. CDR3 region: CASSGRKETQYF. Here the CDR3 DNA reads TGTGCCAGCAGCGGGAGGAAAGAGACCCAGTACTTC.

J is TRBJ2-7 and V is TRBV20-1; D is uncertain. There are 14 residues in the CDR3. In germline, CDR1 is DFQATT, CDR2 SNEGSKA (reference sequence). Between the trimmed V and J ends, which lost 5 bases and 3 bases, there was a span of 17 bases. In DNA, the CDR3 is TGCAGTGCTGATCTCCTGGAACAGAGCTACGAGCAGTACTTC. Translated: CSADLLEQSYEQYF.

This clonotype was recorded many times. This chain links TRBV5-1 with TRBJ2-7; D assignment may be TRBD1 or TRBD2 (5 bases each). Trimming removed 4 bases from V and 3 bases from J, with 17 bases in between. The CDR3 is 15 amino acids. Germline V gene lookup returns CDR1 SGHRS and CDR2 YFSETQ. The CDR3 nucleotides read TGCGCCAGCAGCAGAGGGACGATCCCTGGCTACGAGCAGTACTTC. This sequence encodes CASSRGTIPGYEQYF. The full variable domain, in which reference TRBV5-1 and TRBJ2-7 provide the parts outside the CDR3, is KAGVTQTPRYLIKTRGQQVTLSCSPISGHRSVSWYQQTPGQGLQFLFEYFSETQRNKGNFPGRFSGRQFSNSRSEMNVSTLELGDSALYLCASSRGTIPGYEQYFGPGTRLTVT.

The J gene is TRBJ2-3, the V gene TRBV20-1; D might be TRBD1 (9 bases). V shed 3 bases and J shed 5 bases, with 15 bases lying between them. The V gene's germline CDR1 is DFQATT and CDR2 SNEGSKA (reference sequence). The CDR3 has 14 amino acids. DNA for the CDR3: TGCAGTGCTAGTATAGCGGGACAGGGAGATACGCAGTATTTT. It specifies CSASIAGQGDTQYF.

This clonotype was recorded a few times. The chain has TRBV12-3 or TRBV12-4 and TRBJ1-5; 7 bases are a match to TRBD1. V was pared by 5 bases and J by 1 base, with 5 bases of the junction left unmatched. This CDR3 is 15 amino acids long. The CDR3 nucleotides read TGTGCCAGCAGTCGACAGGGTCTAAGCAATCAGCCCCAGCATTTT. Translated: CASSRQGLSNQPQHF.